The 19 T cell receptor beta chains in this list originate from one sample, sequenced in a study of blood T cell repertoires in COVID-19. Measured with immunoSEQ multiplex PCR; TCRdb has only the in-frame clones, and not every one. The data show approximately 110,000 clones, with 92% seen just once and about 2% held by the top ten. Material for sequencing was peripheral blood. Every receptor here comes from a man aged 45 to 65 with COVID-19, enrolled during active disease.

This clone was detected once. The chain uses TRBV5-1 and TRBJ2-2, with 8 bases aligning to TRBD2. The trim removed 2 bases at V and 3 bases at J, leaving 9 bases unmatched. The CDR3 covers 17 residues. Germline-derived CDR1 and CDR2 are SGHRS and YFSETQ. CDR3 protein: CASSFESSGLDTGELFF. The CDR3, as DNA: TGCGCCAGCAGCTTTGAGTCTAGCGGGCTTGACACCGGGGAGCTGTTTTTT.

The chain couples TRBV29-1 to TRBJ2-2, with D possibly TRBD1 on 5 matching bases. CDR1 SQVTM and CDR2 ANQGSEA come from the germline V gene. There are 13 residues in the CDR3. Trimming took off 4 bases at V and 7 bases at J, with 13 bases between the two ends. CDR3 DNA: TGCAGCGTTGCACGCCAGGGTAGCGGGGAGCTGTTTTTT. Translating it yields CSVARQGSGELFF.

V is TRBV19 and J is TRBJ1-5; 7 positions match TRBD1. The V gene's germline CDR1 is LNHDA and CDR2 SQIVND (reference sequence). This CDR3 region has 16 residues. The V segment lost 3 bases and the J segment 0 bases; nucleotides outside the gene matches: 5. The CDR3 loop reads CASSISGQASNQPQHF. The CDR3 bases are TGTGCCAGTAGTATCAGTGGACAGGCTAGCAATCAGCCCCAGCATTTT.

CDR3 nucleotides: TGTGCCAGCAGTTTAAGAGACAGGGGTCCCTACGAGCAGTACTTC. Translation: CASSLRDRGPYEQYF. J is TRBJ2-7 and V is TRBV27; 8 bases match TRBD1. V dropped 2 bases and J dropped 2; count of bases not matched to a gene: 5. The germline gives CDR1 MNHEY, CDR2 SMNVEV (reference sequence). The CDR3 sequence is 15 residues long.

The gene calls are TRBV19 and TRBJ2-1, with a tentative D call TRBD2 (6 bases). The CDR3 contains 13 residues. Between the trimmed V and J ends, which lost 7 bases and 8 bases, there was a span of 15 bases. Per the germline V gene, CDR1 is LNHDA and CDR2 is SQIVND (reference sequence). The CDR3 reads CASTLAGSDEQFF. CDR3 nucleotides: TGTGCCAGTACCCTGGCGGGGTCGGATGAGCAGTTCTTC.

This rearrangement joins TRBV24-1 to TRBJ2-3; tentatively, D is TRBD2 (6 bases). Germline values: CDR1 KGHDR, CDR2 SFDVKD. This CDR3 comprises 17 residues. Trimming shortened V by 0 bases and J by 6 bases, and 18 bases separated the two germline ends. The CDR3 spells CATSDLDSGGASDTQYF. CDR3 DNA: TGTGCCACCAGTGATTTGGATTCCGGGGGAGCTAGCGATACGCAGTATTTT.

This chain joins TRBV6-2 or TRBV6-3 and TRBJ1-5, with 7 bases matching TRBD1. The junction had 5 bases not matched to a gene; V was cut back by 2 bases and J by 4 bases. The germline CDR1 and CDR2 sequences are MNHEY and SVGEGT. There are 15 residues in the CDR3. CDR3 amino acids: CASSYGGQANQPQHF. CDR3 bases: TGTGCCAGCAGTTACGGCGGACAGGCAAATCAGCCCCAGCATTTT.

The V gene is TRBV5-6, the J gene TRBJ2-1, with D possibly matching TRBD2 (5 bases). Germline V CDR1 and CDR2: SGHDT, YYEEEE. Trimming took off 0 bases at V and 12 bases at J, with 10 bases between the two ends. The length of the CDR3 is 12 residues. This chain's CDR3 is CASSLAGLGQFF. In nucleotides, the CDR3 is TGTGCCAGCAGCTTGGCGGGATTAGGGCAGTTCTTC.

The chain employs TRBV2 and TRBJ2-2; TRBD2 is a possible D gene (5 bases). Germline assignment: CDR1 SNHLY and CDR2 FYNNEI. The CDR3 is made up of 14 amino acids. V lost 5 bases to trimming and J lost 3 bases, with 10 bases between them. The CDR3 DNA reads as TGTGCCAGCAGTCTCTTACTAGACACCGGGGAGCTGTTTTTT. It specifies CASSLLLDTGELFF.

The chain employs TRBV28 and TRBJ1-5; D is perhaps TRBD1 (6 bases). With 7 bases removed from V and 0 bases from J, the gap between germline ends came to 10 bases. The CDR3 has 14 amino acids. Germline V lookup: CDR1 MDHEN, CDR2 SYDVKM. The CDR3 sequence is CASTRDNSNQPQHF. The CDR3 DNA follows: TGTGCCAGCACACGGGACAATAGCAATCAGCCCCAGCATTTT.

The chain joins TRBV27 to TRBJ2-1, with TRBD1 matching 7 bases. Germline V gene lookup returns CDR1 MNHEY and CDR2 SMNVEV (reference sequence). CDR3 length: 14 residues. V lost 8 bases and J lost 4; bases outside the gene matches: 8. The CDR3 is CASRYRGEYNEQFF. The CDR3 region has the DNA TGTGCCAGCCGCTACAGGGGCGAGTACAATGAGCAGTTCTTC.

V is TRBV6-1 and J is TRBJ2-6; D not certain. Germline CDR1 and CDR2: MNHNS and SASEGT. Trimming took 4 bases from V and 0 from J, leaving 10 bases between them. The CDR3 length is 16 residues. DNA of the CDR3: TGTGCCAGCAGTGCTTCGGGTGCCTCTGGGGCCAACGTCCTGACTTTC. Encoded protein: CASSASGASGANVLTF.

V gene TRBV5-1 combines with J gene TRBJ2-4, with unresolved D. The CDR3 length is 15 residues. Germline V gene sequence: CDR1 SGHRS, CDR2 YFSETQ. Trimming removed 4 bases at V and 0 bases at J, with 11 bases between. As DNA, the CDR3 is TGCGCCAGCAGCGAGTCGAGAGTAGCCAAAAACATTCAGTACTTC. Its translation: CASSESRVAKNIQYF.

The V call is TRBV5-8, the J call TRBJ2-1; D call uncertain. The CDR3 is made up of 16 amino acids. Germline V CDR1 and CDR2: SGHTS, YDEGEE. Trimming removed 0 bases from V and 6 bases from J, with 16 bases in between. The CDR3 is CASSLVAAYESNEQFF. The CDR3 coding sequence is TGTGCCAGCAGCTTGGTCGCGGCCTACGAGAGCAATGAGCAGTTCTTC.

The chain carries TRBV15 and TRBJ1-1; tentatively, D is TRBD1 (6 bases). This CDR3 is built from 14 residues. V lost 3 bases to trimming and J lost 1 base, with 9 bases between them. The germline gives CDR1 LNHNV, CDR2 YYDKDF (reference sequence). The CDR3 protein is CATSRDRTNTEAFF. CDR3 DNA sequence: TGTGCCACCAGCAGGGACAGAACGAACACTGAAGCTTTCTTT.

The DNA of the CDR3 is TGTGCCAGCAGTCCACCCCGACAGGGCTATGGCTACACCTTC. As protein: CASSPPRQGYGYTF. V gene TRBV2 combines with J gene TRBJ1-2; 7 bases align to TRBD1. The length of the CDR3 is 14 residues. With V trimmed by 5 bases and J by 4 bases, 7 bases remained unmatched. Per the germline V gene, CDR1 is SNHLY and CDR2 is FYNNEI. The entire variable domain, with the rest obtained from reference TRBV2 and TRBJ1-2, is as follows: EPEVTQTPSHQVTQMGQEVILRCVPISNHLYFYWYRQILGQKVEFLVSFYNNEISEKSEIFDDQFSVERPDGSNFTLKIRSTKLEDSAMYFCASSPPRQGYGYTFGSGTRLTVV.

The CDR3, as DNA: TGTGCCAGCAGTTTATCCTACGGCAGGGAGGACTCCGCGTACTTC. Its protein product is CASSLSYGREDSAYF. The V and J genes are TRBV27 and TRBJ2-4; D perhaps matches TRBD2 (6 bases). CDR3 length: 15 amino acids. Germline values: CDR1 MNHEY, CDR2 SMNVEV (reference sequence). Deletions cut 0 bases from V and 15 bases from J, with 21 bases between.

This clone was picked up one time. The CDR3 loop is CASSLSGGEGEQYF. For the CDR3, the DNA is TGTGCCAGCAGCCTATCGGGGGGAGAGGGAGAGCAGTACTTC. V usage is TRBV9 and J usage is TRBJ2-7; 7 bases agree with TRBD2. CDR1 SGDLS and CDR2 YYNGEE come from the germline V gene. The CDR3 contains 14 residues. V was clipped by 4 bases and J by 7 bases; unmatched bases: 11.

The CDR3 here is CASSPTRWEPQHF. CDR3 coding DNA: TGTGCCAGCAGCCCGACAAGGTGGGAGCCCCAGCATTTT. This sequence joins TRBV12-3 or TRBV12-4 and TRBJ1-5; D is unclear. The CDR3 extends over 13 amino acids. Trimming pared 6 bases from V and 8 bases from J, leaving 14 bases between.